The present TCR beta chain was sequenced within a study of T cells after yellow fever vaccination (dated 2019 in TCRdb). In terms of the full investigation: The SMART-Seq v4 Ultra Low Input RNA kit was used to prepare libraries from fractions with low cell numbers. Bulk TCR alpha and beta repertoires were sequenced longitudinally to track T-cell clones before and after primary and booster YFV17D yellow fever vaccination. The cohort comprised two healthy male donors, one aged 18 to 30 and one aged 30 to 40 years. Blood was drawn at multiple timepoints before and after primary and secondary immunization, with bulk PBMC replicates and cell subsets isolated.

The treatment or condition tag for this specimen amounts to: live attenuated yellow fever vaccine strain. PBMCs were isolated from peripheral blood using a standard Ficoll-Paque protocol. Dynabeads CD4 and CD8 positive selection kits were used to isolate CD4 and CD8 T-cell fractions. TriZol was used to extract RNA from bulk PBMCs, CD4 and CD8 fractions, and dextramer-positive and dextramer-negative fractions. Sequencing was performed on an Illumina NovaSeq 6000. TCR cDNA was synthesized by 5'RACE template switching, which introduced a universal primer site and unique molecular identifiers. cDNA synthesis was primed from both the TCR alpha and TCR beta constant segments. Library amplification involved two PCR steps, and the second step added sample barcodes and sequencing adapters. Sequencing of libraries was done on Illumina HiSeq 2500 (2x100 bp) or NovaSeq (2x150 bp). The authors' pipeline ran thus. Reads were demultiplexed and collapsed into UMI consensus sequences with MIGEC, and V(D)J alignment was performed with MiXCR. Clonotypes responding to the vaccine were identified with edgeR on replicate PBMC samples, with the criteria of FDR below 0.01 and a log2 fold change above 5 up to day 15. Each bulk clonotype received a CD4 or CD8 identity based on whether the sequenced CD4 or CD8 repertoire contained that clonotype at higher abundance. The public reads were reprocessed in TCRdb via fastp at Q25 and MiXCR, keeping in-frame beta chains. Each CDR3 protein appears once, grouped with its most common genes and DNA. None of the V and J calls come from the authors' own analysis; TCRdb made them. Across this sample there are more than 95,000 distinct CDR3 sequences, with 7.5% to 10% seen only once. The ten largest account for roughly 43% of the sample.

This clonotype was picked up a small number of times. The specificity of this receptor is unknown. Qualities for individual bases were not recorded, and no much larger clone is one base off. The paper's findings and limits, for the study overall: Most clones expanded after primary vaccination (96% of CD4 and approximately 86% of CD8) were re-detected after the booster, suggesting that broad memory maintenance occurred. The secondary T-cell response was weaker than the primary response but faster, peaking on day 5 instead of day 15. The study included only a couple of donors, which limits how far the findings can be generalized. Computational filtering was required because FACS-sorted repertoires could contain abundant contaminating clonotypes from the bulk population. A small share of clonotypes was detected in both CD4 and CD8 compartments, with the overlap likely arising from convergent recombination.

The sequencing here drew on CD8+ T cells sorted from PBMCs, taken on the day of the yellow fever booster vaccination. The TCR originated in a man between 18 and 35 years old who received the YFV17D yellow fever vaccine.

CDR3 protein: CASSLLRSGPSAGELFF. The DNA sequence is as follows: TGTGCCAGCAGCCTCCTCCGGTCTGGTCCGTCGGCCGGGGAGCTGTTTTTT. The chain links TRBV7-2 with TRBJ2-2, with the D gene not confidently named. From the germline V gene, CDR1 is SGHTA and CDR2 is FQGNSA. Inclusive of the bounding cysteine and phenylalanine, the CDR3 is 17 residues long. The sequence is cut down to CDR3 DNA, 51 bases in frame from base 1. The junction shows trimming of 5 bases on V and 6 bases on J, plus 22 bases between the germline ends.